This TCR beta chain is from a study of blood T cell repertoires in COVID-19. Study-wide context: Samples came from the United States, Italy and Spain, spanning acute and convalescent COVID-19. T cells, B-cell-depleted T cells, or PBMCs supplied cDNA or gDNA.

The CDR3 contains 14 residues. Germline values: CDR1 SNHLY, CDR2 FYNNEI. J gave up 7 bases and V 8 bases, and 12 bases lay outside the gene matches. Assay used: immunoSEQ multiplex PCR; TCRdb lists only in-frame clones, some missing. Here the sample spans over 90,000 clones, around 90% being singletons. The TCR was taken from a woman aged 50 to 60 with COVID-19, enrolled during active disease. V is TRBV2 and J is TRBJ2-7, with 9 bases identical to TRBD2. Sequenced material: peripheral blood. The CDR3 DNA follows: TGTGCCAGCTGTCTGGCTAGCGGGGACTGGGAGCAGTACTTC. This sequence encodes CASCLASGDWEQYF.